A single sample is the source of the 3 T cell receptor beta chains below, sequenced in a study of blood T cell repertoires in COVID-19 (dated by TCRdb to 2019 to 2021). Receptors were amplified or captured by the immunoSEQ multiplex PCR assay. Imported from immuneACCESS, the table was reduced by TCRdb to in-frame sequences with V and J called. These copies leave out some clones; in studies compared against another copy, an unresolved V gene accounts for under half, and the cause of the remainder is not known. Across this sample there are about 28,000 clones, with approximately 86% seen only once. The ten largest clones represent roughly 7.7% of the sample. Sequencing was done on a sample of peripheral blood. These receptors all come from a man aged 55 to 70 with COVID-19, enrolled during active disease.

The chain joins TRBV11-2 to TRBJ1-1, with a tentative D call TRBD1 (5 bases). CDR3 length equals 16 residues. V was pared by 1 base and J by 0 bases, with 12 bases between. Per germline, CDR1 SGHAT and CDR2 FQNNGV. The CDR3 DNA sequence: TGTGCCAGCAGCTTAGCCCCGGGGGGGGTGAACACTGAAGCTTTCTTT. Protein product: CASSLAPGGVNTEAFF. The whole variable domain, remainder taken from reference TRBV11-2 and TRBJ1-1, is EAGVAQSPRYKIIEKRQSVAFWCNPISGHATLYWYQQILGQGPKLLIQFQNNGVVDDSQLPKDRFSAERLKGVDSTLKIQPAKLEDSAVYLCASSLAPGGVNTEAFFGQGTRLTVV.

The chain joins TRBV5-8 to TRBJ1-3, with D uncertain. The CDR3 extends over 14 amino acids. The V gene lost 2 bases and the J gene lost 0 bases, with 6 bases spanning the gap. The V gene's germline CDR1 is SGHTS and CDR2 YDEGEE. CDR3 sequence: CASSFYYSGNTIYF. The CDR3 DNA sequence: TGTGCCAGCAGCTTTTATTACTCTGGAAACACCATATATTTT.

The chain employs TRBV6-5 and TRBJ1-6, with 9 positions matching TRBD1. The CDR3 is 15 residues long. Trimming took 5 bases from V and 8 from J; bases not matched to a gene: 7. Germline V gene lookup returns CDR1 MNHEY and CDR2 SVGAGI. CDR3 sequence: CASSPSDRGYSPLHF. The CDR3 DNA reads as TGTGCCAGCAGTCCATCCGACAGGGGGTATTCACCCCTCCACTTT.